The entry below describes one T cell receptor beta chain. Its binding antigen is unknown. No base qualities exist here, and no much larger clone lies one base off it. What the time point label conveys for this sample: baseline before first vaccination. Vaccinee samples were obtained from the UK trials COV001 and COV002, which included a single-blind randomized controlled phase 2/3 trial of AZD1222 (ChAdOx1 nCoV-19) in healthy adults. For TCRbeta chain sequencing, PBMC samples were collected from trial participants at day 0 and at day 28 after the second dose. The data derive from a study of T cell responses to AZD1222 COVID-19 vaccine (dated by TCRdb to the early 2020s). Looking at the study overall: AZD1222 recipients with second doses at about 4 weeks or about 12 weeks were pooled, because spike-specific TCR depth and breadth did not differ between schedules. TCR sequencing was performed for about 250 trial participants, of whom about 200 were given two doses of AZD1222 and some 25 were given two doses of MenACWY control vaccine. Trial participants were enrolled into age subgroups of 18-55, 56-69 and 70-plus years, which contained 148, 28 and 57 TCR-sequenced participants, respectively.

The CDR3 regions of human TCRbeta chains were analyzed by immunosequencing. The authors processed their data as follows. Repertoire TCRs were matched against a reference library of SARS-CoV-2-specific TCRs generated with the MIRA antigen-specificity platform. Breadth meant the fraction of unique TCRs that were SARS-CoV-2-associated, whereas depth meant the fraction of total T cells that were SARS-CoV-2-associated. Using the MIRA data, each spike-specific TCR was mapped to the spike region that the TCR reacts to and placed in a CD4 or CD8 class. Log10-transformed breadth and depth values were compared by one-way ANOVA with Sidak's multiple comparisons tests. This immuneACCESS table, as held by TCRdb, lists in-frame sequences with V and J called but not all clones. Of the missing ones, under half trace to an unresolved V gene in checked studies; the others have no known cause. That table is the source of V, J and clone size, and D and trimming were worked out from the DNA. The sample includes approximately 88,000 clones, with approximately 90% observed a single time. The top ten clonotypes cover around 5% of the sample.

Reading from cysteine to phenylalanine, the CDR3 counts 16 amino acids. This entry keeps only the CDR3 DNA: 48 bases, framed from base 1. Taken from the germline V gene, the CDR1 and CDR2 loops are MDHEN and SYDVKM. V is shortened by 3 bases, J by 3 bases, and the region joining them spans 16 bases. Results the study describes overall, beyond this receptor: Only a handful of AZD1222 recipients were SARS-CoV-2 seropositive at baseline, limiting conclusions about previously exposed vaccinees. The 56-69-year group was small, and its depth increase did not reach significance, likely because of low power. Most participants were white British and females outnumbered males, and the authors suggested that clonal diversity may have been underestimated. A significant rise in spike-specific TCR breadth and depth was observed after two AZD1222 doses relative to day 0 and relative to MenACWY recipients. The whole spike protein was spanned by vaccine-associated CD4 TCRs, and dominant responses were seen in regions 160-218 and 743-854. Because no samples from the day 14 peak response were available, repertoires could be characterized only after the peak T cell response. Reportedly, close to half of the unique spike-specific TCRs recognized epitopes lying outside the regions that are mutated in the B.1.351 and B.1.1.7 variants.

This clonotype originated in an adult in good health. The sequencing here drew on peripheral blood, taken on day 0 of AZD1222 vaccination. The chain employs TRBV28 and TRBJ2-3; a weak D assignment points to TRBD2 (6 bases agree). The nucleotide sequence reads TGTGCCAGCAGTTTCCGCGGGGTTGTAGGGACAGATACGCAGTATTTT. It is translated as CASSFRGVVGTDTQYF.